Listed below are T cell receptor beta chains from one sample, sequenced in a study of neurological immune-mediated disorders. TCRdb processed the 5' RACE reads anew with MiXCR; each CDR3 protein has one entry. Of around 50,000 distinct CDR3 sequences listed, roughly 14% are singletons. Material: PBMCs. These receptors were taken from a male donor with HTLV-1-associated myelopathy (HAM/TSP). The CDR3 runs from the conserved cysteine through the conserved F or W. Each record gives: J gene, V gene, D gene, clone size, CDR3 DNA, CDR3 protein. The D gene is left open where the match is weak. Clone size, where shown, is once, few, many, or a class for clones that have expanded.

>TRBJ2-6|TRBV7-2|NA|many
TGTGCCAGCAGCCCCGGACAGACCTCTGGGGCCAACGTCCTGACTTTC
CASSPGQTSGANVLTF
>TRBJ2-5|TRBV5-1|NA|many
TGCGCCAGCAGCTTGGGGACCTCGCAAGAGACCCAGTACTTC
CASSLGTSQETQYF
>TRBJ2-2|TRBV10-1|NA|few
TGCGCCAGCAGTGAGTCGAGGACCCCCTTGACAACGAACACCGGGGAGCTGTTTTTT
CASSESRTPLTTNTGELFF
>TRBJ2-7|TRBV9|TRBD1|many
TGTGCCAGCAGCGTAGCCTCAGGGACAGGCTACGAGCAGTACTTC
CASSVASGTGYEQYF
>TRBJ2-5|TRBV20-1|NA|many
TGCAGTGCTTCGGGGGGCAGGGAGACCCAGTACTTC
CSASGGRETQYF
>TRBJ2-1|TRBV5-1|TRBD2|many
TGCGCCAGCAGCTTCTTTGCGGGGGGGCGAAATGAGCAGTTCTTC
CASSFFAGGRNEQFF
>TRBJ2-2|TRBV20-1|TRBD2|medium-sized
TGCAGTGCGCCCGGACTAGCGGGGGGTGTCGGGGAGCTGTTTTTT
CSAPGLAGGVGELFF
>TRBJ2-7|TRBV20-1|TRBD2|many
TGCAGTGCTAGAGCCCCCGGGGGGGGGTACTCCTACGAGCAGTACTTC
CSARAPGGGYSYEQYF
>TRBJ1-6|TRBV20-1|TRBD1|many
TGCAGTGCTAAGGCTCAAAGGACAGGAGTAAATTCACCCCTCCACTTT
CSAKAQRTGVNSPLHF
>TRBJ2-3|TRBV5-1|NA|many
TGCGCCAGCAGCTTGGATGGGGCGGGCTCAGATACGCAGTATTTT
CASSLDGAGSDTQYF
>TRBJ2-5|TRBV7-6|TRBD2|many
TGTGCCAGCAGCCGGACTAGCGGGGGGGGGTACCAAGAGACCCAGTACTTC
CASSRTSGGGYQETQYF
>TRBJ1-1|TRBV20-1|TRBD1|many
TGCAGTGCTAGACCAGGGGGCCCCACTGAAGCTTTCTTT
CSARPGGPTEAFF
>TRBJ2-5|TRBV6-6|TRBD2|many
TGTGCCAGCAGGCTTACTAGCGGGGGAGATGAGACCCAGTACTTC
CASRLTSGGDETQYF
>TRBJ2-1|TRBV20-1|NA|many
TGCAGTGCTGCTACTAGTCCGCTCCTCTCCTACAATGAGCAGTTCTTC
CSAATSPLLSYNEQFF
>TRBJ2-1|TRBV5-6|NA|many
TGTGCCAGCAGTAGAGGGGGAAGTGACAATGAGCAGTTCTTC
CASSRGGSDNEQFF
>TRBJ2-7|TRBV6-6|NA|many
TGTGCCAGCAGTTTCCAACAGGGAGGATACGAGCAGTACTTC
CASSFQQGGYEQYF
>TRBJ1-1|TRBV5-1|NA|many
TGCGCCAGCAGCTTGGGTCAGATAAACACTGAAGCTTTCTTT
CASSLGQINTEAFF
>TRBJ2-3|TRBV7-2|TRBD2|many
TGTGCCAGCAGCTGGACTAGCGGGGTCCCTAATACGCAGTATTTT
CASSWTSGVPNTQYF
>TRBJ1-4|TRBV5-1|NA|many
TGCGCCAGCAGCTTGTCGAGCGGCGGAACTAATGAAAAACTGTTTTTT
CASSLSSGGTNEKLFF
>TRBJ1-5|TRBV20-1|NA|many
TGCAGTGTGGAACAGGTTTTGGGTCAGCCCCAGCATTTT
CSVEQVLGQPQHF
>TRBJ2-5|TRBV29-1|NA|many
TGCAGCGCCCGTCATGTGATCCTCGGGGAGACCCAGTACTTC
CSARHVILGETQYF
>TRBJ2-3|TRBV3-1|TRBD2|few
TGTGCCAGCAGCCAGGGACTAGCGTCAGATACGCAGTATTTT
CASSQGLASDTQYF
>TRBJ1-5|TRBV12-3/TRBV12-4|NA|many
TGTGCCAGCAGTTTAGAGGGGGGTCAGCCCCAGCATTTT
CASSLEGGQPQHF
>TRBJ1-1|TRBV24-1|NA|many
TGTGCCACCAGAAGGGGTGACACTGAAGCTTTCTTT
CATRRGDTEAFF
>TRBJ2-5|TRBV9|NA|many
TGTGCCAGCAGCGTAACCAGGGTCGGAGAGACCCAGTACTTC
CASSVTRVGETQYF
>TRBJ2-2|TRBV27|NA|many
TGTGCCAGCAGCGGTACGGGGAGCGGCACCGGGGAGCTGTTTTTT
CASSGTGSGTGELFF
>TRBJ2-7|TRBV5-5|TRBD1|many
TGTGCCAGCAGCAAGGGACAGGGGATATCCTACGAGCAGTACTTC
CASSKGQGISYEQYF
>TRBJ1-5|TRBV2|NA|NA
TGTGGCAGCAGAAGGTTCTATAGCAATCAGCCCCAGCATTTT
CGSRRFYSNQPQHF
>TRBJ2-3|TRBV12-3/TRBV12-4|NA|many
TGTGCCAGCAGGCTTGGAGGTACGCAGTATTTT
CASRLGGTQYF
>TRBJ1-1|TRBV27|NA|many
TGTGCCAGCAGTAACCGACAGGTCATGGGCACTGAAGCTTTCTTT
CASSNRQVMGTEAFF
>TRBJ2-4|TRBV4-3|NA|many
TGCGCCAGCAGCCAAGATATACTCAGGGAAAACATTCAGTACTTC
CASSQDILRENIQYF
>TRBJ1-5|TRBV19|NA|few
TGTGCCAGTAACACGGGGAAGAATCAGCCCCAGCATTTT
CASNTGKNQPQHF
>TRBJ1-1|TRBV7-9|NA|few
TGTGCCAGCAGCTTAGTTGGGTGGCAGGACAGTGAAGCTTTCTTT
CASSLVGWQDSEAFF
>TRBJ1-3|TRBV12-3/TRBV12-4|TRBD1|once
TGTGCCAGCAGTTTCACAGGGGGCTCTGGAAACACCATATATTTT
CASSFTGGSGNTIYF
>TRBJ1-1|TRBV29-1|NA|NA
TGCAGCGTAGGACAGCCTGGGAACACTGAAGCTTTCTTT
CSVGQPGNTEAFF
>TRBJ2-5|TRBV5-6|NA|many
TGTGCCAGCAGCACCCAGCGCGACTCGTGGATCCAAGAGACCCAGTACTTC
CASSTQRDSWIQETQYF
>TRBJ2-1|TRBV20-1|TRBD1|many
TGCAGTGCTAACCCAACAGGGGTCTACAATGAGCAGTTCTTC
CSANPTGVYNEQFF